The 14 T cell receptor beta chains presented below share a single source sample, sequenced in a study of blood T cell repertoires in COVID-19 (dated by TCRdb to about 2020). Library method: the immunoSEQ multiplex PCR assay. What TCRdb holds here is the immuneACCESS table cut down to in-frame rearrangements. Part of the clones is not present; checked against another copy, under half of the missing clones reflect an unresolved V gene, and the others are unexplained. The sample contains 57,000 or so clones, around 76% of them found a single time. Over 20% of the sample belongs to the ten largest clones. The sample comprised peripheral blood. The source is a man aged 50-59 years with active or convalescent COVID-19.

The CDR3 DNA sequence: TGTGCCAGCAGTTTTGTCTCCGAGACCCAGTACTTC. It translates to CASSFVSETQYF. The V call is TRBV12-3 or TRBV12-4, the J call TRBJ2-5; D is undetermined. The CDR3 extends over 12 amino acids. The germline V and J ends were trimmed by 3 bases and 5 bases, with 7 bases remaining between them.

The chain joins TRBV19 to TRBJ1-1; D is possibly TRBD1 (5 bases). The germline V gene encodes CDR1 LNHDA and CDR2 SQIVND (reference sequence). This CDR3 is 12 amino acids long. The germline V and J ends were trimmed by 1 base and 7 bases, with 7 bases remaining between them. The CDR3 nucleotides read TGTGCCAGTAGTATAGGACAGCTTGAAGCTTTCTTT. Its translation is CASSIGQLEAFF.

The chain has TRBV5-1 and TRBJ2-3, with a weak D call TRBD1 (6 bases). This CDR3 region has 15 residues. CDR1 SGHRS and CDR2 YFSETQ come from the germline V gene. Trimming stripped 1 base from V and 1 base from J, with 10 bases between. The CDR3, as DNA: TGCGCCAGCAGCTTGACAGGGAAAGGCACAGATACGCAGTATTTT. Its translation is CASSLTGKGTDTQYF.

The rearrangement joins TRBV6-5 to TRBJ2-1; TRBD2 matches at 12 bases. The V gene's germline CDR1 is MNHEY and CDR2 SVGAGI. This CDR3 has 14 amino acids. V was pared by 8 bases and J by 6 bases, with 5 bases of the junction left unmatched. CDR3 region: CASGGLAGRNEQFF. In DNA form, the CDR3 reads TGTGCCAGCGGCGGACTAGCGGGACGCAATGAGCAGTTCTTC.

V gene TRBV3-1 (or the pseudogene TRBV3-2) combines with J gene TRBJ1-6; 7 nucleotides match TRBD1. The CDR3 consists of 14 residues. Germline V lookup: CDR1 LGHDT, CDR2 YNNKEL (reference sequence). V shed 6 bases and J 9 bases; nucleotides not matched to a gene: 8. CDR3 coding DNA: TGTGCCAGCAGGACAGGGTATGATGTTTCACCCCTCCACTTT. It encodes CASRTGYDVSPLHF.

The chain combines TRBV7-3 with TRBJ1-1; no clear D gene. The germline V gene encodes CDR1 SGHTA and CDR2 FQGTGA. The V and J ends lost 4 bases and 3 bases respectively, with 12 bases between them. The CDR3 runs 14 residues. The CDR3 loop reads CASSSRPRDTEAFF. The CDR3 coding sequence is TGTGCCAGCAGCTCCCGACCGCGGGACACTGAAGCTTTCTTT.

J is TRBJ1-5 and V is TRBV2; D is uncertain. Germline V CDR1 and CDR2: SNHLY, FYNNEI. The CDR3 runs 12 residues. The V end was cut by 6 bases, the J end by 2 bases, with 5 bases between. The CDR3 sequence: CASRVGNQPQHF. In nucleotides, the CDR3 is TGTGCCAGCAGGGTAGGCAATCAGCCCCAGCATTTT.

This chain uses TRBV27 with TRBJ1-5; TRBD1 is a possible D gene (5 bases). Trimming took 4 bases from V and 5 from J, leaving 9 bases between them. The CDR3 covers 13 residues. Germline CDR1 MNHEY, CDR2 SMNVEV (reference sequence). The CDR3 DNA follows: TGTGCCAGCAGTTCCAGCAGGGATCAGCCCCAGCATTTT. Protein product: CASSSSRDQPQHF.

This rearrangement joins TRBV27 to TRBJ2-2; D unresolved. The germline gives CDR1 MNHEY, CDR2 SMNVEV (reference sequence). Trimming left V 6 bases short and J 4 bases short, with 6 bases between. The CDR3 totals 12 residues. Here the CDR3 DNA reads TGTGCCAGCAGAAAGCCCACCGGGGAGCTGTTTTTT. Protein sequence: CASRKPTGELFF.

CDR3 in DNA: TGTGCCAGCAGTTACTCACCCAACAGCCTCTACGAGCAGTACTTC. Translating it yields CASSYSPNSLYEQYF. The V call is TRBV6-5, the J call TRBJ2-7, with no clear D. The length of the CDR3 is 15 residues. The ends were cut back, 0 bases at V and 3 bases at J, with 12 bases in the middle. Looked up from germline, CDR1 is MNHEY and CDR2 is SVGAGI.

The chain links TRBV7-6 to TRBJ1-1; 8 bases are a match to TRBD1. Germline V gene sequence: CDR1 SGHVS, CDR2 FNYEAQ. The CDR3 extends over 14 amino acids. Losses at the gene ends were 2 bases for V and 8 bases for J; bases not matched to a gene: 7. Here the CDR3 reads CASSLWTGPSEAFF. The CDR3 DNA sequence: TGTGCCAGCAGCTTATGGACAGGGCCATCCGAAGCTTTCTTT.

V is TRBV7-9 and J is TRBJ2-7; 7 nucleotides line up with TRBD1. V was clipped by 5 bases and J by 3 bases; unmatched bases: 7. The germline gives CDR1 SEHNR, CDR2 FQNEAQ (reference sequence). The CDR3 has 14 residues. CDR3 bases: TGTGCCAGCAGCCCACAGGGGACATACTACGAGCAGTACTTC. It is translated as CASSPQGTYYEQYF.

V and J are TRBV6-1 and TRBJ2-2, with a possible D match to TRBD2 (6 bases). The V gene's germline CDR1 is MNHNS and CDR2 SASEGT. Trimming took 2 bases from V and 6 from J, leaving 10 bases between them. This CDR3 has 14 amino acids. The CDR3 protein is CASSEPTSPGELFF. CDR3 bases: TGTGCCAGCAGTGAACCCACTAGCCCCGGGGAGCTGTTTTTT.

This chain uses TRBV3-1 (or the pseudogene TRBV3-2) with TRBJ1-2; a weak D match, TRBD1 (6 bases). This CDR3 contains 13 residues. Trimming removed 5 bases at V and 4 bases at J, with 11 bases between. Germline values: CDR1 LGHDT, CDR2 YNNKEL (reference sequence). The CDR3 DNA follows: TGTGCCAGCAGCGGAGGACAGAGCTATGGCTACACCTTC. Amino acids: CASSGGQSYGYTF.